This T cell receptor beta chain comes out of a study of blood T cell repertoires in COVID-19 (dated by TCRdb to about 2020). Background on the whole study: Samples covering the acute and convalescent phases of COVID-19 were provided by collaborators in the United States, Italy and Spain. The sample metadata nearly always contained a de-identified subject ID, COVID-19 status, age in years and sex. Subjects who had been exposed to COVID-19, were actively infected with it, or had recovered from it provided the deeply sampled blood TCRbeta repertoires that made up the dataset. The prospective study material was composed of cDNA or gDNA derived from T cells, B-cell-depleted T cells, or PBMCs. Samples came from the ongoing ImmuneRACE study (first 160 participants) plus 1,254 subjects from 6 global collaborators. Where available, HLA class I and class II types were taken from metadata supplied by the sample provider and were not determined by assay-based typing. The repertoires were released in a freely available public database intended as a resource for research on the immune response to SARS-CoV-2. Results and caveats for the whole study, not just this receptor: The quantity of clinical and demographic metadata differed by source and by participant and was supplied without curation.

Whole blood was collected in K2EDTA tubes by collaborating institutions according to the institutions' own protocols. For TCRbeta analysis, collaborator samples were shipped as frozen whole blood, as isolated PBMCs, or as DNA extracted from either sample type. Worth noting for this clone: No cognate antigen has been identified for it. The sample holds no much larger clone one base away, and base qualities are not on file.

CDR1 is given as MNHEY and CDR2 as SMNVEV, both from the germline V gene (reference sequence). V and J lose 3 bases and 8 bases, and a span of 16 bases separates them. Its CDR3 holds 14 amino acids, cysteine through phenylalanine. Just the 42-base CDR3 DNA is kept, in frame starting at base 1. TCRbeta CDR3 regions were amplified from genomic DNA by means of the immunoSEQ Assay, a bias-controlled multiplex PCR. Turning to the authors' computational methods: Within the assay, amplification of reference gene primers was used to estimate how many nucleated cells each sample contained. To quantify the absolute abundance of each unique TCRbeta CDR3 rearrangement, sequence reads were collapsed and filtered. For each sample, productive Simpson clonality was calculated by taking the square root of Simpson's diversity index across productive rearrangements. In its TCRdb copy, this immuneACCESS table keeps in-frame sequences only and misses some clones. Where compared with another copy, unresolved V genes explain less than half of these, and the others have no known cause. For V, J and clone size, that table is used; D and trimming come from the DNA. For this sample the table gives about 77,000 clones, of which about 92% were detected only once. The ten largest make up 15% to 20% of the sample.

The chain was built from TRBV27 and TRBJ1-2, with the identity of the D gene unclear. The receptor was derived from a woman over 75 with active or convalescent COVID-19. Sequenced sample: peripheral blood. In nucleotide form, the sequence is TGTGCCAGCAGTTTCGGGAGAGGAGCGGACGGCTACACCTTC. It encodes CASSFGRGADGYTF.